Listed here are 27 T cell receptor beta chains from one sample, sequenced in a study of T cells in Graves' hyperthyroidism and ophthalmopathy. Researchers took RNA transcripts and amplified the TCR beta CDR3 regions from them. First-round RT-PCR with HTBI primers amplified the TCR CDR3 region. TCRdb re-called the multiplex PCR reads with MiXCR, one entry per CDR3 protein. The profile shows 480,000 or so distinct CDR3 sequences, roughly 45% of them singletons. Sequencing input: peripheral blood or thyroid tissue (not recorded which). These receptors were taken from an adult woman with Graves' disease, either hyperthyroidism or ophthalmopathy (not recorded which).

This clonotype was observed many times. The chain combines TRBV5-6 with TRBJ1-3; D gene uncertain. V was trimmed by 4 bases and J by 0 bases, leaving 11 bases between them. The germline gives CDR1 SGHDT, CDR2 YYEEEE. The CDR3 loop spans 15 amino acids. The CDR3 DNA follows: TGTGCCAGCAGCCGTGACCGTATCTCTGGAAACACCATATATTTT. Translated, it gives CASSRDRISGNTIYF.

This clonotype was detected ten times or more. The chain links TRBV2 to TRBJ1-4; no clear D. Germline values: CDR1 SNHLY, CDR2 FYNNEI. Trimming stripped 8 bases from V and 3 bases from J, with 16 bases between. The CDR3 is 15 residues long. Here the CDR3 DNA reads TGTGCCAGCCTCACTAGACCTCCTGCTAATGAAAAACTGTTTTTT. This gives the protein CASLTRPPANEKLFF.

This clonotype was counted ten times or more. CDR3 sequence (DNA): TGTGCCAGCAGCCCAGACAGGGGCTACGAGCAGTACTTC. Encoded protein: CASSPDRGYEQYF. The chain has TRBV11-2 and TRBJ2-7, with 8 nucleotides matching TRBD1. CDR1 is SGHAT, CDR2 FQNNGV, per germline. The CDR3 extends over 13 amino acids. The V and J ends lost 5 bases and 3 bases, in that order; junction bases with no gene match: 3.

V is TRBV19 and J is TRBJ2-6; D not certain. The CDR3 extends over 16 amino acids. V was shortened by 6 bases and J by 0 bases, with 12 bases between the two germline ends. Germline assignment: CDR1 LNHDA and CDR2 SQIVND (reference sequence). The CDR3 DNA sequence: TGTGCCAGTAGCCCAAAACCGCGCTCTGGGGCCAACGTCCTGACTTTC. As protein: CASSPKPRSGANVLTF.

There are a few counts of this clonotype. The chain couples TRBV7-9 to TRBJ2-7; D gene uncertain. Trimming took off 5 bases at V and 3 bases at J, with 8 bases between the two ends. Germline values: CDR1 SEHNR, CDR2 FQNEAQ (reference sequence). The CDR3 totals 12 residues. The CDR3: CASSPPNYEQYF. CDR3 nucleotides: TGTGCCAGCAGCCCCCCGAACTACGAGCAGTACTTC.

V and J are TRBV2 and TRBJ1-5; D perhaps matches TRBD1 (5 bases). The germline gives CDR1 SNHLY, CDR2 FYNNEI. The CDR3 sequence is 14 residues long. The CDR3 protein is CAREPGRLNQPQHF. Written as DNA, the CDR3 is TGTGCTAGAGAGCCGGGACGGCTCAATCAGCCCCAGCATTTT.

This chain links TRBV19 with TRBJ1-5, with a weak D call TRBD1 (6 bases). The CDR3 runs 13 residues. V shed 7 bases and J shed 4 bases, with 11 bases lying between them. Germline lookup yields CDR1 LNHDA and CDR2 SQIVND (reference sequence). In DNA form, the CDR3 reads TGTGCCAGTACGGACAGCGTGAATCAGCCCCAGCATTTT. Its protein is CASTDSVNQPQHF. Supplemented by reference TRBV19 and TRBJ1-5, the full variable domain reads DGGITQSPKYLFRKEGQNVTLSCEQNLNHDAMYWYRQDPGQGLRLIYYSQIVNDFQKGDIAEGYSVSREKKESFPLTVTSAQKNPTAFYLCASTDSVNQPQHFGDGTRLSIL.

V and J are TRBV2 and TRBJ2-7; D perhaps matches TRBD1 (6 bases). With 6 bases removed from V and 7 bases from J, the gap between germline ends came to 13 bases. Germline assignment: CDR1 SNHLY and CDR2 FYNNEI. The CDR3 has 12 residues. The DNA of the CDR3 is TGTGCCAGCAGCTTGGGGGCGCGGGAGCAGTACTTC. Translated, it gives CASSLGAREQYF.

This clonotype was observed a handful of times. V and J are TRBV10-2 and TRBJ1-5; tentative D call: TRBD1 (6 bases). V gave up 11 bases and J gave up 1 base, with 15 bases separating them. There are 14 residues in the CDR3. Germline V gives CDR1 WSHSY, CDR2 SAAADI. The CDR3 DNA reads as TGCGCCGTCCAGCAAACAGGGAGCAATCAGCCCCAGCATTTT. This gives the protein CAVQQTGSNQPQHF.

This sequence joins TRBV6-5 and TRBJ1-6; the match to TRBD1 covers 9 bases. The length of the CDR3 is 14 residues. The V gene end was trimmed by 5 bases and the J gene end by 8 bases; junction bases not matched to a gene: 4. From germline, CDR1 is MNHEY and CDR2 SVGAGI. CDR3 bases: TGTGCCAGCAGTCCATGGACAGGGGATTCACCCCTCCACTTT. Residues: CASSPWTGDSPLHF.

In regard to this clonotype: This clone may be a read error of a much larger clone one base away. J is TRBJ1-5 and V is TRBV20-1, with D possibly being TRBD1 (5 bases). This CDR3 has 15 residues. Germline V gene data show CDR1 as DFQATT and CDR2 as SNEGSKA (reference sequence). CDR3: CSARGDSHSNQPEHF. The CDR3 nucleotides read TGCAGTGCTAGAGGCGACAGTCATAGCAATCAGCCCGAGCATTTT.

The chain joins TRBV29-1 to TRBJ1-6, with 9 bases aligning to TRBD1. V was pared by 8 bases and J by 10 bases, with 6 bases of the junction left unmatched. The germline gives CDR1 SQVTM, CDR2 ANQGSEA. The length of the CDR3 is 12 residues. The DNA of the CDR3 is TGCAGCCTGGGACAGGGTGTATCACCCCTCCACTTT. Protein sequence: CSLGQGVSPLHF.

The CDR3 DNA reads as TGTGCCATCAGTGGACGACAGGGTACTGGGGCCAACGTCCTGACTTTC. Protein: CAISGRQGTGANVLTF. The genes are TRBV10-3 and TRBJ2-6, with 7 bases that match TRBD1. Germline V gene sequence: CDR1 ENHRY, CDR2 SYGVKD. V lost 4 bases, J lost 2 bases, and 5 bases stayed unmatched. This CDR3 spans 16 amino acids.

This clonotype was seen a few times. The V gene is TRBV25-1, the J gene TRBJ1-2; D unclear. CDR3 length equals 13 residues. The germline V gene encodes CDR1 MGHDK and CDR2 SYGVNS. V was pared by 4 bases and J by 4 bases, with 10 bases between. In DNA, the CDR3 is TGTGCCAGCAGTGGAGGGTTCGGCTATGGCTACACCTTC. It specifies CASSGGFGYGYTF.

About this clonotype: Its ends do not fully match the called genes, so a read error is possible. This chain connects TRBV15 to TRBJ2-6; 8 nucleotides align to TRBD1. This CDR3 has 16 residues. Germline CDR1 reads LNHNV; CDR2 reads YYDKDF (reference sequence). The CDR3 DNA follows: TGTGCCACCAGCAGAGATTTGACAGGGGCCATGAACACTGAAGCTTTC. Its protein product is CATSRDLTGAMNTEAF.

The chain is built from TRBV24-1 and TRBJ2-5; 10 bases fit TRBD2. Trimming removed 3 bases from V and 5 bases from J; junction bases left unmatched: 2. The length of the CDR3 is 14 residues. Per germline, CDR1 KGHDR and CDR2 SFDVKD. CDR3 sequence (DNA): TGTGCCACCAGTGATAGCGGGAGGGAGGAGACCCAGTACTTC. It yields the protein CATSDSGREETQYF.

V usage is TRBV2 and J usage is TRBJ1-1, with D perhaps TRBD1 (5 bases). CDR3 length equals 12 residues. Germline V gene data show CDR1 as SNHLY and CDR2 as FYNNEI. Trimming removed 11 bases at V and 2 bases at J, with 12 bases between. In nucleotides, the CDR3 is TGTGCCTCTGGGACTACTAACACTGAAGCTTTCTTT. Encoded protein: CASGTTNTEAFF.

Note on this clonotype: This CDR3 fails to terminate in the conserved phenylalanine or tryptophan, so it likely reflects a read error. No DNA is shown, since the ends of the CDR3 on it are uncertain; the CDR3 is the one TCRdb lists. The chain has TRBV7-9 and TRBJ1-6; the table's D call, TRBD1, was not checked against the DNA. The CDR3 is 14 amino acids in total, end residues counted. The V gene's germline CDR1 is SEHNR and CDR2 FQNEAQ (reference sequence). The chain's CDR3 is CASSSGTGFSPPHV.

The rearrangement links TRBV9 to TRBJ1-1, with unresolved D. Germline values: CDR1 SGDLS, CDR2 YYNGEE. The CDR3 runs to 14 residues. Trimming pared 2 bases from V and 3 bases from J, leaving 11 bases between. For the CDR3, the DNA is TGTGCCAGCAGCGTTACTAACAGCTACACTGAAGCTTTCTTT. Translated, it gives CASSVTNSYTEAFF.

This rearrangement joins TRBV7-2 to TRBJ2-7, with no clear D. The closer fit of TRBJ2-5 to the DNA end suggests the J call may be wrong. This CDR3 comprises 14 residues. Germline loops: CDR1 SGHTA, CDR2 FQGNSA. CDR3 protein: CASSLGAGSETQYF. DNA of the CDR3: TGTGCCAGCAGCTTAGGGGCTGGTTCGGAGACCCAGTACTTC.

This sequence joins TRBV2 and TRBJ1-2; weak D call: TRBD1 (5 bases). Germline V gene sequence: CDR1 SNHLY, CDR2 FYNNEI. Trimming left V 1 base short and J 6 bases short, with 18 bases between. The CDR3 is made up of 16 amino acids. This CDR3 reads CASSEVTNTGDDGYTF. In DNA, the CDR3 is TGTGCCAGCAGTGAAGTCACAAACACCGGGGACGATGGCTACACCTTC.

On this clonotype: At one end the junction does not follow the germline gene, possibly because of a read error. The chain employs TRBV7-9 and TRBJ2-6; TRBD1 matches 9 bases. The CDR3 contains 19 residues. Germline V gene data show CDR1 as SEHNR and CDR2 as FQNEAQ (reference sequence). The CDR3 DNA is TGCGCCAGCAGCCCATCTCCGGGACAGGGATATTCTGGGGCCAACGTCCTGACTTTC. It is translated as CASSPSPGQGYSGANVLTF. Variable domain in full (rest from reference TRBV7-9 and TRBJ2-6): DTGVSQNPRHKITKRGQNVTFRCDPISEHNRLYWYRQTLGQGPEFLTYFQNEAQLEKSRLLSDRFSAERPKGSFSTLEIQRTEQGDSAMYLCASSPSPGQGYSGANVLTFGAGSRLTVL.

The gene calls are TRBV6-5 and TRBJ1-4; D is ambiguous. V lost 2 bases to trimming and J lost 3 bases, with 16 bases between them. Germline lookup yields CDR1 MNHEY and CDR2 SVGAGI. The CDR3 is made up of 17 amino acids. CDR3 sequence reads: CASSYQRLKGPNEKLFF. The CDR3 DNA sequence: TGTGCCAGCAGTTACCAACGACTTAAAGGGCCTAATGAAAAACTGTTTTTT.

V usage is TRBV10-3 and J usage is TRBJ2-2; perhaps TRBD2 as D (7 bases). The V end was cut by 6 bases, the J end by 3 bases, with 11 bases between. Germline V gene sequence: CDR1 ENHRY, CDR2 SYGVKD. This CDR3 is built from 14 residues. The chain's CDR3 is CAIRGGQDTGELFF. DNA for the CDR3: TGTGCCATCAGGGGGGGGCAGGACACCGGGGAGCTGTTTTTT.

The chain joins TRBV20-1 to TRBJ2-5; TRBD1 agrees at 7 bases. The CDR3 covers 15 residues. The V segment lost 0 bases and the J segment 5 bases; nucleotides outside the gene matches: 9. The germline CDR1 and CDR2 sequences are DFQATT and SNEGSKA (reference sequence). The CDR3 DNA reads TGCAGTGCTAGAGACCCCAAGGGGGCTGGGGAGACCCAGTACTTC. Its translation is CSARDPKGAGETQYF.

The table lists this clonotype with many counts. This rearrangement joins TRBV2 to TRBJ1-5, with D uncertain. The germline CDR1 and CDR2 sequences are SNHLY and FYNNEI. Between the trimmed V and J ends, which lost 6 bases and 0 bases, there was a span of 9 bases. This CDR3 spans 14 amino acids. The CDR3 bases are TGTGCCAGCAGGACGGGCAGTAGCAATCAGCCCCAGCATTTT. Protein product: CASRTGSSNQPQHF. Filled out from reference TRBV2 and TRBJ1-5, the complete variable domain reads EPEVTQTPSHQVTQMGQEVILRCVPISNHLYFYWYRQILGQKVEFLVSFYNNEISEKSEIFDDQFSVERPDGSNFTLKIRSTKLEDSAMYFCASRTGSSNQPQHFGDGTRLSIL.

This clonotype was seen a few times. The chain recombines TRBV12-3 or TRBV12-4 with TRBJ1-6; TRBD1 is a possible D gene (5 bases). Trimming took off 2 bases at V and 7 bases at J, with 12 bases between the two ends. CDR3 length: 15 residues. The CDR3 sequence is CASSLIGGGNSPLHF. As DNA, the CDR3 is TGTGCCAGCAGTTTAATCGGGGGTGGAAATTCACCCCTCCACTTT.